This T cell receptor (beta chain) was captured by sequencing in a study of T cells in Graves' hyperthyroidism and ophthalmopathy. J gave up 6 bases and V 10 bases, and 10 bases lay outside the gene matches. The CDR3 runs 14 residues. Authors of the study amplified TCR beta CDR3 regions from RNA transcripts. An initial round of RT-PCR targeting the TCR CDR3 relied on the HTBI primer set. TCRdb reprocessed the multiplex PCR reads via MiXCR and lists one record per CDR3 protein. The repertoire holds about 460,000 distinct CDR3 sequences, with 22% as singletons. About this clonotype: Its specificity is unknown.

General study points: A model using 13 V-J features told ophthalmopathy apart from stable hyperthyroidism. Most thyroid clonotypes expanded above 0.001 were also detected in blood.

Pregnant or lactating patients were excluded, as were those with uncontrolled infection or other autoimmune disease. Thyroid ultrasound and orbital computed tomography, with clinical symptoms and serum thyroxine and TRAb, informed diagnoses. The rearrangement uses TRBV12-3 or TRBV12-4 and TRBJ2-3; 10 bases match TRBD2. The receptor comes from a woman aged 65 to 85 with Graves' ophthalmopathy. What was sequenced was blood. The CDR3: CATKPSGSHDTQYF. CDR3 nucleotides: TGTGCCACCAAACCTAGCGGGAGTCATGATACGCAGTATTTT.